This T cell receptor (beta chain) was captured in a study of post-analysis software for immune sequencing data. Study-level information: The disease courses covered relapsing-remitting, secondary progressive and progressive-relapsing multiple sclerosis.

Regarding the study as a whole: TRBV5-6, TRBV5-1 and TRBV20-1 were among roughly five TRBV segments more frequent in patients than controls.

CDR1 is ENHRY and CDR2 is SYGVKD in the germline V gene. CDR3 length equals 12 residues. V was clipped by 8 bases and J by 7 bases; unmatched bases: 3. Unique molecular identifiers were carried by the TCR beta cDNA libraries. TCRdb re-called the PCR reads with MiXCR, one entry per CDR3 protein. The table records about half a million distinct CDR3 sequences, approximately 34% of them present only once. On this clonotype itself: Its specificity is unknown.

This receptor was identified in a girl aged 2-17 years with multiple sclerosis. Sequencing was carried out using blood. The chain is built from TRBV10-3 and TRBJ2-4, with 9 bases that match TRBD2. In DNA, the CDR3 is TGTGCCATCGGAAGCGGGGGGAACATTCAGTACTTC. It specifies CAIGSGGNIQYF.